The 10 T cell receptor beta chains given below trace back to one sample, sequenced in a study of long-term antiretroviral therapy in people with HIV (dated by TCRdb to 2021 to 2024). The immunoSEQ hsTCRB v3.0 assay was used at survey level resolution to sequence the TRB variable region. Held by TCRdb, this immuneACCESS table contains in-frame sequences only and omits some clones. Under half of the omission traces to an unresolved V gene where checked; the cause of the rest is unknown. The sample table holds around 39,000 clones, of which around 86% were seen once. The ten largest clones represent 5.5% to 6.5% of the sample. The material was unsorted PBMCs, obtained 1 year after starting antiretroviral therapy. Receptors originate from a man aged 18 to 30 with HIV.

The V call is TRBV19, the J call TRBJ1-1; no firm D call. The germline V and J ends were trimmed by 2 bases and 6 bases, with 13 bases remaining between them. CDR1 is LNHDA, CDR2 SQIVND, per germline (reference sequence). There are 14 residues in the CDR3. CDR3 loop: CASSISGAKSEAFF. DNA of the CDR3: TGTGCCAGTAGTATATCGGGCGCGAAGTCTGAAGCTTTCTTT.

The chain has TRBV7-9 and TRBJ1-2; D not resolved. The V gene lost 2 bases and the J gene lost 0 bases, with 7 bases spanning the gap. Per germline, CDR1 SEHNR and CDR2 FQNEAQ (reference sequence). This CDR3 spans 14 amino acids. The CDR3 loop reads CASSLYGANYGYTF. CDR3 nucleotide sequence: TGTGCCAGCAGCTTATACGGGGCTAACTATGGCTACACCTTC.

The gene calls are TRBV7-3 and TRBJ2-3; 10 bases agree with TRBD2. The length of the CDR3 is 16 residues. J was trimmed by 1 base and V by 4 bases; bases with no gene match: 5. Germline-derived CDR1 and CDR2 are SGHTA and FQGTGA. CDR3 loop: CASSYFGTSGTDTQYF. Here the CDR3 DNA reads TGTGCCAGCAGCTACTTCGGGACTAGCGGCACAGATACGCAGTATTTT.

The V and J genes are TRBV5-4 and TRBJ1-1, with no clear D. The germline V gene has CDR1 SGHNT and CDR2 YYREEE (reference sequence). The CDR3 length is 13 residues. The germline V and J ends were trimmed by 4 bases and 4 bases, with 11 bases remaining between them. The CDR3 bases are TGTGCCAGCAGCACTACAGAGGGCACTGAAGCTTTCTTT. Encoded protein: CASSTTEGTEAFF.

The V and J genes are TRBV19 and TRBJ1-5, with D perhaps matching TRBD1 (5 bases). The CDR3 has 16 amino acids. From germline, CDR1 is LNHDA and CDR2 SQIVND (reference sequence). The V gene lost 2 bases and the J gene lost 0 bases, with 11 bases spanning the gap. The CDR3 loop is CASSIRPGYSNQPQHF. The CDR3 DNA reads as TGTGCCAGTAGTATAAGGCCAGGGTATAGCAATCAGCCCCAGCATTTT.

The rearrangement joins TRBV29-1 to TRBJ2-1; D possibly matches TRBD1 or TRBD2 (6 bases each). The CDR3 extends over 12 amino acids. In germline, CDR1 is SQVTM, CDR2 ANQGSEA. V gave up 6 bases and J gave up 5 bases, with 11 bases separating them. CDR3 nucleotides: TGCAGCGTATGGGGGGACAACAATGAGCAGTTCTTC. It encodes CSVWGDNNEQFF.

The chain joins TRBV19 to TRBJ2-7, with 9 bases lining up with TRBD1. Germline V gene data show CDR1 as LNHDA and CDR2 as SQIVND (reference sequence). The CDR3 loop spans 14 amino acids. Trimming at V came to 5 bases and at J to 1 base, leaving 3 bases not matched to a gene. This chain's CDR3 is CASSAGQGSYEQYF. CDR3 in DNA: TGTGCCAGTAGTGCGGGACAGGGATCCTACGAGCAGTACTTC.

The genes are TRBV19 and TRBJ2-3, with D possibly matching TRBD1 (5 bases). The CDR3 is 14 residues long. Germline CDR1 reads LNHDA; CDR2 reads SQIVND (reference sequence). Trimming removed 1 base at V and 4 bases at J, with 9 bases between. The CDR3 reads CASSIGAGPDTQYF. For the CDR3, the DNA is TGTGCCAGTAGTATAGGTGCAGGGCCAGATACGCAGTATTTT.

A single count supports this clone. The chain employs TRBV2 and TRBJ2-7, with D possibly TRBD1 on 6 matching bases. CDR3 length: 15 residues. V gave up 4 bases and J gave up 0 bases, with 13 bases separating them. CDR1 and CDR2 (germline): SNHLY, FYNNEI. CDR3 DNA: TGTGCCAGCAGTGTCGGTCGACAGGTCTCCTACGAGCAGTACTTC. Translated: CASSVGRQVSYEQYF.

The genes are TRBV19 and TRBJ2-1, with D maybe TRBD1 (5 bases). The CDR3 runs 16 residues. In germline, CDR1 is LNHDA, CDR2 SQIVND (reference sequence). The V end lost 3 bases, the J end lost 4 bases, and 16 bases lay between the germline ends. CDR3 residues: CASSITLDSFYNEQFF. The CDR3 coding sequence is TGTGCCAGTAGTATCACCCTTGACAGTTTTTACAATGAGCAGTTCTTC.